By its share, the clone carrying this TCR beta chain is hyperexpanded. The data belong to a study of metastatic and nonmetastatic thyroid tumors. The overall study: Across peripheral blood and tumor or nodule tissue samples taken from malignant and benign thyroid patients, the repertoires were compared with one another.

Thyroid surgery was preceded by no treatment in any patient. TCRdb used MiXCR to call clones anew from the PCR reads. The table includes 30,000 to 40,000 clones, 30% to 40% detected once. The CDR3 has 15 residues. V lost 3 bases, J lost 9 bases, and 17 bases lay in between. Germline CDR1 reads MNHNS; CDR2 reads SASEGT. Material for sequencing was tumor tissue. This TCR was sampled from a female donor with papillary thyroid cancer or a benign thyroid nodule (not recorded which). Some clones in this sample may be carry-over from other donors' samples. The chain has TRBV6-1 and TRBJ2-2, with D possibly being TRBD1 (6 bases). CDR3 DNA: TGTGCCAGCAGTGAGATCACAGGGACACCGTGGGAGCTGTTTTTT. It codes for CASSEITGTPWELFF.